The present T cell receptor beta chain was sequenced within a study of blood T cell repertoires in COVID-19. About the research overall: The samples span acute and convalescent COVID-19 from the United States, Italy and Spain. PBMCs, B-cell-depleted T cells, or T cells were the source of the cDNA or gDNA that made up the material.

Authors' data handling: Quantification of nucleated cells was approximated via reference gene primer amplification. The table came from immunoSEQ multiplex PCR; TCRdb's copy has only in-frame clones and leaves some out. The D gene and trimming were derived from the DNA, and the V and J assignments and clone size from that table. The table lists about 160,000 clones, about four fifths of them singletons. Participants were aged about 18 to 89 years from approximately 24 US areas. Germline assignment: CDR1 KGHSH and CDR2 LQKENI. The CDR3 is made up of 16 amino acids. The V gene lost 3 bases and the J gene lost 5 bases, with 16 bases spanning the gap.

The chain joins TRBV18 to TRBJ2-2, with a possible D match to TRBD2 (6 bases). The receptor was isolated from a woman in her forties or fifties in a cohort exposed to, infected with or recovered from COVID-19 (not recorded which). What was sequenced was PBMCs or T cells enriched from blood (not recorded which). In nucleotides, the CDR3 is TGTGCCAGCTCACCGGGACTGAGACTTGGGACCGGGGAGCTGTTTTTT. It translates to CASSPGLRLGTGELFF.